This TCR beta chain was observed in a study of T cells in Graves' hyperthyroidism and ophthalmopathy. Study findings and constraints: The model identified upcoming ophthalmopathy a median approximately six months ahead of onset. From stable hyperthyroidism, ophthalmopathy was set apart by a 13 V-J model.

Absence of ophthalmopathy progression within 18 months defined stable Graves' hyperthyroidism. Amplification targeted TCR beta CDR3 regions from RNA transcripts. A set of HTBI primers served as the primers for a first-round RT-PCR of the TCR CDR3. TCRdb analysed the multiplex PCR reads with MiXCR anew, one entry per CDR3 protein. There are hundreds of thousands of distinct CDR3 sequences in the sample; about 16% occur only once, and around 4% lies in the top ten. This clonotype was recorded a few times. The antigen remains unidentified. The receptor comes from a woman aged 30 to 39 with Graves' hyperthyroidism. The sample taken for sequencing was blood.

This chain's CDR3 is CASSPQQYNEQFF. The CDR3 DNA sequence: TGTGCCAGCAGCCCCCAACAGTACAATGAGCAGTTCTTC. The V and J genes are TRBV14 and TRBJ2-1; no definite D call. The V gene's germline CDR1 is SGHDN and CDR2 FVKESK. Trimming took off 4 bases at V and 4 bases at J, with 8 bases between the two ends. The CDR3 loop spans 13 amino acids.